The 29 T cell receptor beta chains in this list originate from one sample, sequenced in a study of cytomegalovirus exposure and HLA in healthy donors. The PCR employed 60 Vbeta primers together with 13 Jbeta primers. The repertoire was sequenced with immunoSEQ multiplex PCR; TCRdb's copy has only in-frame clones and lacks some. Here the sample spans 130,000 or so clones, about two thirds being singletons. Sample: PBMCs. The receptors here all came from a man in his forties in good health and CMV-seropositive.

The chain carries TRBV28 and TRBJ2-3; 7 bases are shared with TRBD2. This CDR3 has 15 residues. The ends lost 2 bases at V and 2 bases at J; junction bases unmatched: 4. Looked up from germline, CDR1 is MDHEN and CDR2 is SYDVKM. The CDR3 sequence: CASSLEGRVTDTQYF. In nucleotides, the CDR3 is TGTGCCAGCAGTTTAGAGGGGAGGGTCACAGATACGCAGTATTTT.

J is TRBJ1-1 and V is TRBV7-9; unclear D gene. The CDR3 is 13 residues long. V was trimmed by 5 bases and J by 3 bases, leaving 10 bases between them. Germline values: CDR1 SEHNR, CDR2 FQNEAQ (reference sequence). This CDR3 reads CASSPRLDTEAFF. In DNA form, the CDR3 reads TGTGCCAGCAGCCCCCGACTCGACACTGAAGCTTTCTTT.

Here the CDR3 reads CASSESVIGETQYF. The CDR3 DNA sequence: TGTGCCAGCAGTGAATCCGTGATCGGGGAGACCCAGTACTTC. J is TRBJ2-5 and V is TRBV6-1; D is undetermined. The CDR3 has 14 residues. Germline CDR1 MNHNS, CDR2 SASEGT. With 2 bases removed from V and 5 bases from J, the gap between germline ends came to 12 bases.

This chain uses TRBV28 with TRBJ2-7; 7 nucleotides line up with TRBD2. The V gene end was trimmed by 3 bases and the J gene end by 7 bases; junction bases not matched to a gene: 12. This CDR3 is 15 amino acids long. Germline assignment: CDR1 MDHEN and CDR2 SYDVKM. For the CDR3, the DNA is TGTGCCAGCAGTTTGATCTCGGGAGGTTTCCCAGAGCAGTACTTC. It encodes CASSLISGGFPEQYF.

V gene TRBV7-6 combines with J gene TRBJ2-7, with 8 bases identical to TRBD2. Trimming at V came to 6 bases and at J to 3 bases, leaving 10 bases not matched to a gene. The CDR3 sequence is 15 residues long. Germline CDR1 reads SGHVS; CDR2 reads FNYEAQ. The CDR3 DNA follows: TGTGCCAGCAGAGAATTCACTAGCGGAGACTACGAGCAGTACTTC. Protein product: CASREFTSGDYEQYF.

The chain couples TRBV30 to TRBJ1-2; no clear D gene. This CDR3 spans 10 amino acids. V lost 1 base, J lost 12 bases, and 9 bases lay in between. Looked up from germline, CDR1 is GTSNPN and CDR2 is SVGIG (reference sequence). The CDR3 reads CAWSGGRHTF. The CDR3 coding sequence is TGTGCCTGGAGTGGCGGTCGTCACACCTTC.

The V call is TRBV14, the J call TRBJ1-4; 7 bases match TRBD1. Germline CDR1 SGHDN, CDR2 FVKESK. The CDR3 is 15 residues long. V lost 5 bases, J lost 8 bases, and 11 bases stayed unmatched. In DNA, the CDR3 is TGTGCCAGCAGCGCCAACAGGGGCCTGGGGGAAAAACTGTTTTTT. Translated, it gives CASSANRGLGEKLFF.

In this sample, this clone turned up a few times. This rearrangement joins TRBV28 to TRBJ2-7; a possible D gene is TRBD2 (5 bases). This CDR3 is 12 amino acids long. Trimming removed 3 bases at V and 4 bases at J, with 7 bases between. Germline-derived CDR1 and CDR2 are MDHEN and SYDVKM. The CDR3: CASSLGSYEQYF. In nucleotides, the CDR3 is TGTGCCAGCAGTTTGGGGAGTTACGAGCAGTACTTC.

The V call is TRBV2, the J call TRBJ2-1; TRBD2 is a possible D gene (5 bases). The ends were cut back, 7 bases at V and 7 bases at J, with 17 bases in the middle. Germline loops: CDR1 SNHLY, CDR2 FYNNEI. The CDR3 runs 14 residues. The CDR3 DNA follows: TGTGCCAGCATAGGCCGGATCCGAGGGAATGAGCAGTTCTTC. Translation gives CASIGRIRGNEQFF. The variable domain in full, completed from reference TRBV2 and TRBJ2-1, reads EPEVTQTPSHQVTQMGQEVILRCVPISNHLYFYWYRQILGQKVEFLVSFYNNEISEKSEIFDDQFSVERPDGSNFTLKIRSTKLEDSAMYFCASIGRIRGNEQFFGPGTRLTVL.

This clone came up a few times. V and J are TRBV5-1 and TRBJ2-1; TRBD2 aligns across 11 bases. CDR3 length: 17 amino acids. The germline V gene has CDR1 SGHRS and CDR2 YFSETQ. V was clipped by 4 bases and J by 3 bases; unmatched bases: 9. CDR3 loop: CASSPLSGTSGYNEQFF. CDR3 bases: TGCGCCAGCAGCCCTCTATCCGGGACTAGCGGCTACAATGAGCAGTTCTTC.

The J gene is TRBJ1-5, the V gene TRBV28; D remains unclear. The CDR3 sequence is 14 residues long. Germline V CDR1 and CDR2: MDHEN, SYDVKM. V was pared by 6 bases and J by 7 bases, with 16 bases between. The CDR3 DNA reads as TGTGCCAGCAGACCGACCCCGGCGGTGCAGCCCCAGCATTTT. It specifies CASRPTPAVQPQHF.

The chain recombines TRBV12-2 with TRBJ2-2; the table names TRBD1, a call not compared with the DNA. TRBV12-2 is an annotated pseudogene. This CDR3 region has 21 residues. The CDR3 DNA reads TGTGCAAGTCGCTTCTGTTCTGGTTGGTCCAGTGATAATACGAACACCGGGGAGCTGTTTTTT. Translated, it gives CASRFCSGWSSDNTNTGELFF.

The chain couples TRBV6-5 to TRBJ1-5; D is ambiguous. The V gene lost 6 bases and the J gene lost 3 bases, with 6 bases spanning the gap. The CDR3 covers 12 residues. Germline values: CDR1 MNHEY, CDR2 SVGAGI. The CDR3 DNA reads as TGTGCCAGCAGACGAGTCAATCAGCCCCAGCATTTT. Its translation is CASRRVNQPQHF.

J is TRBJ2-1 and V is TRBV2, with 10 bases lining up with TRBD1. V was clipped by 2 bases and J by 7 bases; unmatched bases: 11. Germline V lookup: CDR1 SNHLY, CDR2 FYNNEI. This CDR3 has 17 residues. The DNA for the CDR3 is TGTGCCAGCAGTGAACCGCAGGCGGGACAGGGGCGGAATGAGCAGTTCTTC. It is translated as CASSEPQAGQGRNEQFF.

The V gene is TRBV5-8, the J gene TRBJ1-1; D remains ambiguous. Germline V gene sequence: CDR1 SGHTS, CDR2 YDEGEE. The CDR3 is 14 residues long. The V gene lost 2 bases and the J gene lost 2 bases, with 10 bases spanning the gap. CDR3 DNA: TGTGCCAGCAGCTTCGAAAACAGAAACACTGAAGCTTTCTTT. Its protein is CASSFENRNTEAFF.

This rearrangement joins TRBV28 to TRBJ2-7; 9 bases are shared with TRBD1. This CDR3 contains 19 residues. Germline V gene sequence: CDR1 MDHEN, CDR2 SYDVKM. Trimming cost V 3 bases and J 3 bases; bases outside gene matches: 18. The CDR3 DNA reads as TGTGCCAGCAGTTTTGGTTTGGACTCCCGCAGGGGACAGGGCTACGAGCAGTACTTC. It specifies CASSFGLDSRRGQGYEQYF. Looking up the rest from reference TRBV28 and TRBJ2-7 gives the full variable domain: DVKVTQSSRYLVKRTGEKVFLECVQDMDHENMFWYRQDPGLGLRLIYFSYDVKMKEKGDIPEGYSVSREKKERFSLILESASTNQTSMYLCASSFGLDSRRGQGYEQYFGPGTRLTVT.

The CDR3 is CAISEVSGTYEQYF. The CDR3 DNA follows: TGTGCCATCAGTGAAGTTAGCGGGACCTACGAGCAGTACTTC. The chain uses TRBV10-3 and TRBJ2-7, with TRBD2 identical over 8 bases. Germline loops: CDR1 ENHRY, CDR2 SYGVKD. V lost 3 bases to trimming and J lost 2 bases; unmatched junction nucleotides: 3. This CDR3 has 14 amino acids.

This clone has only a few counts. The rearrangement joins TRBV11-1 to TRBJ2-7; D is unclear. Germline assignment: CDR1 SGHAT and CDR2 FQDESV (reference sequence). Trimming removed 4 bases from V and 2 bases from J, with 12 bases in between. CDR3 size: 14 residues. The CDR3 loop is CASSSLPTTYEQYF. The CDR3 nucleotides read TGTGCCAGCAGCTCACTCCCGACAACCTACGAGCAGTACTTC.

J is TRBJ1-1 and V is TRBV7-9; weak D call: TRBD1 (5 bases). CDR3 length: 17 amino acids. The germline gives CDR1 SEHNR, CDR2 FQNEAQ (reference sequence). With 5 bases removed from V and 1 base from J, the gap between germline ends came to 20 bases. The chain's CDR3 is CASSPSMRGLENTEAFF. Here the CDR3 DNA reads TGTGCCAGCAGCCCCTCGATGAGGGGACTTGAGAACACTGAAGCTTTCTTT. Complete variable domain (other parts from reference TRBV7-9 and TRBJ1-1): DTGVSQNPRHKITKRGQNVTFRCDPISEHNRLYWYRQTLGQGPEFLTYFQNEAQLEKSRLLSDRFSAERPKGSFSTLEIQRTEQGDSAMYLCASSPSMRGLENTEAFFGQGTRLTVV.

The chain carries TRBV29-1 and TRBJ2-5; tentative D call: TRBD2 (5 bases). The CDR3 is 13 amino acids. V gave up 0 bases and J gave up 4 bases, with 9 bases separating them. The germline gives CDR1 SQVTM, CDR2 ANQGSEA. The CDR3 nucleotides are TGCAGCGTTGAAGAAGGTCGGGGAGAGACCCAGTACTTC. This gives the protein CSVEEGRGETQYF.

V usage is TRBV13 and J usage is TRBJ1-1; the D gene is possibly TRBD1 (5 bases). V shed 5 bases and J shed 10 bases, with 14 bases lying between them. Germline CDR1 and CDR2: PRHDT and FYEKMQ (reference sequence). This CDR3 is 12 amino acids long. CDR3 sequence: CASSGTLTLAFF. CDR3 nucleotides: TGTGCCAGCAGCGGGACTCTAACACTAGCTTTCTTT.

This sequence joins TRBV14 and TRBJ2-7; D is unclear. V lost 2 bases and J 2 bases, leaving 10 bases between the germline ends. In germline, CDR1 is SGHDN, CDR2 FVKESK. This CDR3 has 14 amino acids. This chain's CDR3 is CASSQFFPAYEQYF. The CDR3 nucleotides read TGTGCCAGCAGCCAATTTTTCCCAGCCTACGAGCAGTACTTC.

The chain uses TRBV6-6 and TRBJ2-5; D gene uncertain. Germline CDR1 is MNHNY and CDR2 is SVGAGI (reference sequence). V lost 0 bases, J lost 1 base, and 6 bases lay in between. The CDR3 is 14 residues long. The CDR3 DNA is TGTGCCAGCAGTTACTCGGCAGGCCAAGAGACCCAGTACTTC. Translating it yields CASSYSAGQETQYF.

The CDR3 sequence is CASSSETEAYGYTF. For the CDR3, the DNA is TGTGCCAGCAGCTCAGAGACAGAAGCCTATGGCTACACCTTC. V and J are TRBV7-2 and TRBJ1-2; tentative D call: TRBD1 (5 bases). The CDR3 loop spans 14 amino acids. Germline CDR1 reads SGHTA; CDR2 reads FQGNSA. Trimming cost V 4 bases and J 4 bases, with 13 bases left between them.

Comments on this clone: Other DNA sequences in this specimen translate into the identical CDR3. This chain connects TRBV5-1 to TRBJ2-1; 15 nucleotides agree with TRBD2. CDR1 SGHRS and CDR2 YFSETQ come from the germline V gene. The V segment lost 3 bases and the J segment 4 bases; nucleotides outside the gene matches: 5. This CDR3 comprises 17 residues. The CDR3 protein is CASSSGLAGGGYNEQFF. The CDR3, as DNA: TGCGCCAGCAGCTCGGGACTAGCGGGAGGAGGGTACAATGAGCAGTTCTTC. Supplemented by reference TRBV5-1 and TRBJ2-1, the full variable domain reads KAGVTQTPRYLIKTRGQQVTLSCSPISGHRSVSWYQQTPGQGLQFLFEYFSETQRNKGNFPGRFSGRQFSNSRSEMNVSTLELGDSALYLCASSSGLAGGGYNEQFFGPGTRLTVL.

The chain has TRBV6-5 and TRBJ1-6, with TRBD1 as a possible D gene (6 bases). Germline V CDR1 and CDR2: MNHEY, SVGAGI. The CDR3 extends over 16 amino acids. The V end lost 0 bases, the J end lost 5 bases, and 11 bases lay between the germline ends. The chain's CDR3 is CASSYSGARDNSPLHF. CDR3 DNA sequence: TGTGCCAGCAGTTACTCGGGGGCCCGGGATAATTCACCCCTCCACTTT.

Only a few counts were recorded for this clone. The V call is TRBV19, the J call TRBJ1-1; the D is unclear. The CDR3 sequence is 16 residues long. In germline, CDR1 is LNHDA, CDR2 SQIVND (reference sequence). V lost 0 bases and J 2 bases, leaving 13 bases between the germline ends. CDR3 protein: CASSIDRHEGNTEAFF. The CDR3 coding sequence is TGTGCCAGTAGTATAGATCGTCACGAGGGAAACACTGAAGCTTTCTTT.

The chain links TRBV29-1 to TRBJ1-1; D not resolved. V shed 8 bases and J shed 10 bases, with 14 bases lying between them. The CDR3 loop spans 10 amino acids. Looked up from germline, CDR1 is SQVTM and CDR2 is ANQGSEA. CDR3 in amino acids: CSQTRWAAFF. The CDR3 DNA reads as TGCAGCCAAACCAGGTGGGCAGCTTTCTTT.

Concerning this clone: The junction departs from germline at one end; a sequencing error may be responsible. The chain uses TRBV29-1 and TRBJ2-1, with D possibly matching TRBD1 (6 bases). This CDR3 is 15 amino acids long. Germline CDR1 reads SQVTM; CDR2 reads ANQGSEA. CDR3 nucleotide sequence: TGCAGCGCTGAAGGACAGCTATTCTCCTACAATGAGCAGTTCTTC. Its translation: CSAEGQLFSYNEQFF.